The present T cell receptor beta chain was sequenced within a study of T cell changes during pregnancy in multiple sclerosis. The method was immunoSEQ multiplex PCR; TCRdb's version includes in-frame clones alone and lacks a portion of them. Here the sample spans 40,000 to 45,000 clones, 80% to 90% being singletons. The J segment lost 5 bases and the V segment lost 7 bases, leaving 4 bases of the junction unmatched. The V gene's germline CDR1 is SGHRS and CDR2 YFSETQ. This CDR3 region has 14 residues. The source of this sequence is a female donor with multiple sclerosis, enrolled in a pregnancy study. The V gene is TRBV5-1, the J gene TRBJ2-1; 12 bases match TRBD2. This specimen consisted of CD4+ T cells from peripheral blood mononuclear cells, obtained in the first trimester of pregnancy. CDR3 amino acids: CASRGLAGNNEQFF. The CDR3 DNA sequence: TGCGCCAGCCGAGGACTAGCGGGGAACAATGAGCAGTTCTTC.